These 5 T cell receptor beta chains originate from one sample sequenced in a study of blood T cell repertoires in COVID-19. The assay was immunoSEQ multiplex PCR, and TCRdb's table has in-frame clones only and misses some. The table has 200,000 to 300,000 clones, 75% to 90% seen once. Material for sequencing was peripheral blood. These receptors all come from a woman aged 25 to 39 who had recovered from COVID-19.

The gene calls are TRBV4-1 and TRBJ2-3; possible D gene TRBD2, 5 bases. There are 15 residues in the CDR3. The germline gives CDR1 MGHRA, CDR2 YSYEKL. V dropped 2 bases and J dropped 3 bases, with 12 bases sitting between them. The CDR3 region has the DNA TGCGCCAGCAGCCAAAACCCCTCGGGGACAGATACGCAGTATTTT. It codes for CASSQNPSGTDTQYF.

V is TRBV13 and J is TRBJ2-1, with no clear D. The CDR3 runs 11 residues. CDR1 is PRHDT and CDR2 is FYEKMQ in the germline V gene (reference sequence). Trimming pared 4 bases from V and 7 bases from J, leaving 5 bases between. The CDR3 DNA reads as TGTGCCAGCAGCTCCTTGAATGAGCAGTTCTTC. This encodes CASSSLNEQFF. The variable domain in full, with the rest retrieved from reference TRBV13 and TRBJ2-1, is AAGVIQSPRHLIKEKRETATLKCYPIPRHDTVYWYQQGPGQDPQFLISFYEKMQSDKGSIPDRFSAQQFSDYHSELNMSSLELGDSALYFCASSSLNEQFFGPGTRLTVL.

The chain is built from TRBV14 and TRBJ2-7; 10 bases align to TRBD1. After removal of 7 bases from V and 4 bases from J, the junction contained 7 bases not matched to a gene. The CDR3 has 14 residues. Germline CDR1 and CDR2: SGHDN and FVKESK. CDR3 in amino acids: CASNGGTGVYEQYF. CDR3 coding DNA: TGTGCCAGCAACGGCGGGACAGGGGTATACGAGCAGTACTTC.

The gene calls are TRBV7-9 and TRBJ2-5; TRBD2 aligns across 8 bases. Germline V CDR1 and CDR2: SEHNR, FQNEAQ (reference sequence). This CDR3 contains 18 residues. V shed 5 bases and J 1 base; nucleotides not matched to a gene: 15. Here the CDR3 reads CASSRYSGTSLSQETQYF. CDR3 DNA sequence: TGTGCCAGCAGCCGATATTCCGGGACTAGTCTATCCCAAGAGACCCAGTACTTC.

This clone occurred once. The CDR3: CASSELAGTDNSNQPQHF. The CDR3 nucleotides are TGTGCCAGCAGTGAATTAGCGGGTACAGACAATAGCAATCAGCCCCAGCATTTT. The gene calls are TRBV25-1 and TRBJ1-5; D gene unclear. With 1 base removed from V and 0 bases from J, the gap between germline ends came to 16 bases. This CDR3 is 18 amino acids long. From germline, CDR1 is MGHDK and CDR2 SYGVNS.